This T cell receptor beta chain appears in the sequencing data of a study of OX40 agonist ivuxolimab in advanced cancers. Study-level points and caveats: Part of the nonresponder group also had normalized T-cell clonal expansion that was low.

Drawing of blood for sampling happened at baseline, at cycle 4 day 1, and at cycle 7 day 1. A word on this clone: No antigen is known for it.

Produced via immunoSEQ multiplex PCR; TCRdb's table is partial and in-frame only. The table shows about 150,000 clones, with roughly 91% occurring only once. The sequencing used CD4+ or CD8+ T cells sorted from blood, collected in a trial of the OX40 agonist ivuxolimab. The TCR comes from an adult with an advanced solid tumor such as melanoma, head and neck, liver or kidney cancer.

CDR3 sequence (DNA): TGTGCCAGCATCAAGATAGATGAAGCTTTCTTT. Its protein product is CASIKIDEAFF. This chain joins TRBV5-4 and TRBJ1-1; D uncertain. The germline V gene has CDR1 SGHNT and CDR2 YYREEE (reference sequence). Between the trimmed V and J ends, which lost 6 bases and 7 bases, there was a span of 10 bases. There are 11 residues in the CDR3.